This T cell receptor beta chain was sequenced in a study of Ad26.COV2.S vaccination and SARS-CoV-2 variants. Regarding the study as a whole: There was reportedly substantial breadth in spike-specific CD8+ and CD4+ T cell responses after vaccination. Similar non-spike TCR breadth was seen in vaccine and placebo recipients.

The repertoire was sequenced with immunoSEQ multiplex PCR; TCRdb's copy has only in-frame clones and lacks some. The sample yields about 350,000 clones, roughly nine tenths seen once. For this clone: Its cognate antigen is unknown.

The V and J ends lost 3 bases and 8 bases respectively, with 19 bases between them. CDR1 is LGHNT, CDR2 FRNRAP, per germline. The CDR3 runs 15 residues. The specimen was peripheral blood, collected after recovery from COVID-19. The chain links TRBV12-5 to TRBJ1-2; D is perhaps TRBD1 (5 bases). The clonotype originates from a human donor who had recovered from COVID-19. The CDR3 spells CASGFQGRNIGGYTF. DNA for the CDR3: TGTGCTAGTGGTTTCCAGGGTCGGAATATTGGGGGCTACACCTTC.